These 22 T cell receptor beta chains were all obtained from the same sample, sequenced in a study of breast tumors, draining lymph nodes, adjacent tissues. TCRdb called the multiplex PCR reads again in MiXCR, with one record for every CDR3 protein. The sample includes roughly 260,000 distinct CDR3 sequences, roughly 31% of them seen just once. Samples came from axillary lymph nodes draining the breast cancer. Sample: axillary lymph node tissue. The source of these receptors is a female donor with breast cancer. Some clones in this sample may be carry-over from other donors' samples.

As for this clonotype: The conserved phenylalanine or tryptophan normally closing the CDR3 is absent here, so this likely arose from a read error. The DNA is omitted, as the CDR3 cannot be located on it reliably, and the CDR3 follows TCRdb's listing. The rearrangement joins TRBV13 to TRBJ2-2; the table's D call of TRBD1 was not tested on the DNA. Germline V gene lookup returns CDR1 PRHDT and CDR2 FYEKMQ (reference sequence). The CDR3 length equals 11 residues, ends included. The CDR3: CASSLARDPRG.

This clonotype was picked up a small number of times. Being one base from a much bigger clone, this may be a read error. CDR3 coding DNA: TGCAGCGCTGCGCCGGGACAGGGCAGCGGCTACACCTTC. Its protein product is CSAAPGQGSGYTF. The V and J genes are TRBV29-1 and TRBJ1-2; TRBD1 matches at 9 bases. Germline V lookup: CDR1 SQVTM, CDR2 ANQGSEA. V gave up 7 bases and J gave up 8 bases; unmatched junction bases: 11. CDR3 size: 13 residues.

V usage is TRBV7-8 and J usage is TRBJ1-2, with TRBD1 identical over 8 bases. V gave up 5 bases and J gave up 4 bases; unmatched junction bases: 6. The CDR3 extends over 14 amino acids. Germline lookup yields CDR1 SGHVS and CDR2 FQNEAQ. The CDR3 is CASSAGQGAYGYTF. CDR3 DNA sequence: TGTGCCAGCAGCGCCGGACAGGGCGCCTATGGCTACACCTTC.

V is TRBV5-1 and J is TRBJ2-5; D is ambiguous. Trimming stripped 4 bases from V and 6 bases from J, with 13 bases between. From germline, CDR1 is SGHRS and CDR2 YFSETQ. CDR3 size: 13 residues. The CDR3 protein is CASSPGPYQTQYF. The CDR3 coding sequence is TGCGCCAGCAGCCCGGGTCCTTATCAGACCCAGTACTTC.

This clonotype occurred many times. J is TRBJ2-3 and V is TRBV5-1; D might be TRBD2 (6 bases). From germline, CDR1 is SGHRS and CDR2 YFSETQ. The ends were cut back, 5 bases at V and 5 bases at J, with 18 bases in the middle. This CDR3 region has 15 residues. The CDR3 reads CASRIGTAPGDTQYF. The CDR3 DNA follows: TGCGCCAGCAGGATCGGGACTGCCCCCGGAGATACGCAGTATTTT.

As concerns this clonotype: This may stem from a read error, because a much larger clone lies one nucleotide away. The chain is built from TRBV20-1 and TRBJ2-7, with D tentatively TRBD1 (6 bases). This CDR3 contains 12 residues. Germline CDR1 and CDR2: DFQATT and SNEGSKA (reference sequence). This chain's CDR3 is CSARTRGYEPYF. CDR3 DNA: TGCAGTGCTAGAACCAGGGGTTACGAGCCGTACTTC.

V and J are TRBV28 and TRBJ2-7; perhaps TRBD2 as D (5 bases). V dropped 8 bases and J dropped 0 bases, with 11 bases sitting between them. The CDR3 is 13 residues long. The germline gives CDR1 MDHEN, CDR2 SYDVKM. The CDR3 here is CASVRASSYEQYF. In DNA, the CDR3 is TGTGCCAGCGTGCGGGCTAGCTCCTACGAGCAGTACTTC.

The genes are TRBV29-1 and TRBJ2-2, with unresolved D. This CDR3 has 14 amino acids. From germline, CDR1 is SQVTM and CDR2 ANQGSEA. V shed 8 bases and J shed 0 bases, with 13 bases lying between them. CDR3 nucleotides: TGCAGCTTAGTAGTCCCCGCGAACACCGGGGAGCTGTTTTTT. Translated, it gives CSLVVPANTGELFF.

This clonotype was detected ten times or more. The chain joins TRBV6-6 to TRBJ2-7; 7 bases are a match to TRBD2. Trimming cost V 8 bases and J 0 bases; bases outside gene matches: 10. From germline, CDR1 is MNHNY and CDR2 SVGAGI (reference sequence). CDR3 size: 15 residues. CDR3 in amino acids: CASLRGRASSYEQYF. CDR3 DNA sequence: TGTGCCAGCCTTCGGGGGAGGGCCAGCTCCTACGAGCAGTACTTC.

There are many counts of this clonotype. The CDR3 reads CASSVTQSETQYF. Written as DNA, the CDR3 is TGTGCCAGCAGCGTTACACAATCGGAGACCCAGTACTTC. The chain is built from TRBV9 and TRBJ2-5, with D unclear. CDR3 size: 13 residues. Germline lookup yields CDR1 SGDLS and CDR2 YYNGEE. The V gene lost 2 bases and the J gene lost 5 bases, with 10 bases spanning the gap.

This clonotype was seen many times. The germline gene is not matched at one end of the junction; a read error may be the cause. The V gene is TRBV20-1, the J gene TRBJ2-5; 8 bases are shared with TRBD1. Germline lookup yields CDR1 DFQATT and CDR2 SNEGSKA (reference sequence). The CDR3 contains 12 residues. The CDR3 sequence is CSAGDRGETQYF. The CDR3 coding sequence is TGCAGTGCTGGAGACAGGGGAGAGACCCAGTACTTC.

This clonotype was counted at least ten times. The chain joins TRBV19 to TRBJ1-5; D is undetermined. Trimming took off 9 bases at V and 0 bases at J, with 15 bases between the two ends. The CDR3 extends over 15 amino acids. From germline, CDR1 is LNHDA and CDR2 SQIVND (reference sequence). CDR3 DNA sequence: TGTGCCAGCGTGACAAAAAGGGCTAGCAATCAGCCCCAGCATTTT. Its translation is CASVTKRASNQPQHF.

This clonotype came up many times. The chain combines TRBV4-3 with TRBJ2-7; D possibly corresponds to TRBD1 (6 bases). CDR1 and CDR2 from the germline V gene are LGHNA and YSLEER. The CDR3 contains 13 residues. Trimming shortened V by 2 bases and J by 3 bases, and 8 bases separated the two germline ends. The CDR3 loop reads CASSQIQGYEQYF. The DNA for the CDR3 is TGCGCCAGCAGCCAAATACAGGGCTACGAGCAGTACTTC.

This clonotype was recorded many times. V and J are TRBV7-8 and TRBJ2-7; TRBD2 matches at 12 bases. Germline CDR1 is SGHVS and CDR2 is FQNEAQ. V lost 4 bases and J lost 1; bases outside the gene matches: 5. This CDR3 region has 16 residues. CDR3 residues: CASSSRTSGKSYEQYF. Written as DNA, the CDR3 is TGTGCCAGCAGCTCTAGGACTAGCGGGAAGTCCTACGAGCAGTACTTC.

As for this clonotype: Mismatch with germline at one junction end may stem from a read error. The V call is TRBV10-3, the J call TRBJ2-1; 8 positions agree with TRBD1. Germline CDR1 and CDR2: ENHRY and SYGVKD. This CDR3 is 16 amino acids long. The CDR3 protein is CAISDGQGAVYSEQFF. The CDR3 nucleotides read TGTGCCATCAGTGATGGGCAGGGGGCTGTGTACAGTGAGCAGTTCTTC.

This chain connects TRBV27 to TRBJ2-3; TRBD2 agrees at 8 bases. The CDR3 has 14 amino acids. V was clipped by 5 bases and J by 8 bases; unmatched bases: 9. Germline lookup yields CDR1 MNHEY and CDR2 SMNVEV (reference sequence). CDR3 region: CASSLGLGAGTQYF. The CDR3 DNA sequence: TGTGCCAGCAGTCTGGGACTAGGAGCAGGTACGCAGTATTTT.

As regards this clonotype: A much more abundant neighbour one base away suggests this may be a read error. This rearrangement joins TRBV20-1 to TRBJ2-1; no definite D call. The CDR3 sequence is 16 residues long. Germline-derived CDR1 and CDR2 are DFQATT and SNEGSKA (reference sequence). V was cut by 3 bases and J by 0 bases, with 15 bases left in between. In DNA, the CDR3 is TGCAGTGCTAGTGTGGCGGTACTTCACTCCTACAATGAGCAGTTCTTC. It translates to CSASVAVLHSYNEQFF.

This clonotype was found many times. The CDR3 region is CASCPGQYQPQHF. The CDR3, as DNA: TGTGCCAGCTGTCCGGGACAATATCAGCCCCAGCATTTT. The V gene is TRBV6-1, the J gene TRBJ1-5; D may be TRBD1 (6 bases). Germline values: CDR1 MNHNS, CDR2 SASEGT. Trimming stripped 8 bases from V and 5 bases from J, with 13 bases between. This CDR3 is 13 amino acids long.

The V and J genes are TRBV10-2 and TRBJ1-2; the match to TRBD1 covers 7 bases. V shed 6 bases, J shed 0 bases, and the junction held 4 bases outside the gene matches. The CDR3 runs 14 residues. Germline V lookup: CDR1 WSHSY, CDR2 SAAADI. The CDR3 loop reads CASSSTGANYGYTF. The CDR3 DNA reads TGCGCCAGCAGCTCCACAGGGGCTAACTATGGCTACACCTTC.

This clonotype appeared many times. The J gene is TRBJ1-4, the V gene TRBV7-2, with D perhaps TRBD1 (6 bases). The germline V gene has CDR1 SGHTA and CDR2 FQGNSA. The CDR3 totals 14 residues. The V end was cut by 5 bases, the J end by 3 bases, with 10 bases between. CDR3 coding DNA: TGTGCCAGCAGCATAGGGGGGGCTAATGAAAAACTGTTTTTT. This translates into CASSIGGANEKLFF.

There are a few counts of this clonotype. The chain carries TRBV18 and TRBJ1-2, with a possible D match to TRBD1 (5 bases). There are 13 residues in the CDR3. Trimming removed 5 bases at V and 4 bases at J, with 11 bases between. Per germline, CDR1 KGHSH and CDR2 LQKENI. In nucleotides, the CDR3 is TGTGCCAGCTCAAAAGACAGCTCCTATGGCTACACCTTC. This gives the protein CASSKDSSYGYTF.

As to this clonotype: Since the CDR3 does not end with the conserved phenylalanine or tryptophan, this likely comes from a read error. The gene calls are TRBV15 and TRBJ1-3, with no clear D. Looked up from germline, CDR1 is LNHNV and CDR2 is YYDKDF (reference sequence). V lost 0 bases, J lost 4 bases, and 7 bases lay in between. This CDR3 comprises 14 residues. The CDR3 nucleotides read TGTGCCACCAGCAGAGATCTAGCAGGAAACACCATATATTCC. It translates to CATSRDLAGNTIYS.